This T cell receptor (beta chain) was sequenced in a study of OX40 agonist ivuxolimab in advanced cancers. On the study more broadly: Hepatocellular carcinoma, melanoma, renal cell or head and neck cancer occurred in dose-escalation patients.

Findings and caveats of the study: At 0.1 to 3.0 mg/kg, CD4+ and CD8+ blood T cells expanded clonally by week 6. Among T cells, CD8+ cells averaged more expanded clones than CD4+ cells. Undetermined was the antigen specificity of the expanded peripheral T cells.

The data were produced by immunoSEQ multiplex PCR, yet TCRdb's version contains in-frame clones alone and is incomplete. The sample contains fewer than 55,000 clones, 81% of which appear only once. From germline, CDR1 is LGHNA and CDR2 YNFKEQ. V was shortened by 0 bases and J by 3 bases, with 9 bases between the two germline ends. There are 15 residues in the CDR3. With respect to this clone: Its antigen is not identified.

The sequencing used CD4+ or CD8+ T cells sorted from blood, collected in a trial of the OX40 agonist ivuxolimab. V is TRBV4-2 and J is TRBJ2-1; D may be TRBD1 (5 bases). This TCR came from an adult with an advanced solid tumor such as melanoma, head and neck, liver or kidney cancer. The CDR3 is CASSQDLDSYNEQFF. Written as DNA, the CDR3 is TGTGCCAGCAGCCAAGATCTTGACAGCTACAATGAGCAGTTCTTC.